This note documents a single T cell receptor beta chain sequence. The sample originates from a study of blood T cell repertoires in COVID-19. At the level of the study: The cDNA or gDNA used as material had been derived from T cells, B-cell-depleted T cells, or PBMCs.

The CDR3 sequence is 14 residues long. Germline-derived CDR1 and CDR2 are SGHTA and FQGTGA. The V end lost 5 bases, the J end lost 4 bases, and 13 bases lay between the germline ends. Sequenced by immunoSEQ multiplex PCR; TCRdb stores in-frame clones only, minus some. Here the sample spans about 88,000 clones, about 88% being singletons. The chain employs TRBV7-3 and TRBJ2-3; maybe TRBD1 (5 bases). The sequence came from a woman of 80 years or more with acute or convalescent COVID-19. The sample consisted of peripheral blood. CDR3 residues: CASSPQGMPDTQYF. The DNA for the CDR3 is TGTGCCAGCAGCCCGCAGGGTATGCCAGATACGCAGTATTTT.